One sample yielded the 16 T cell receptor beta chains listed below, sequenced in a study of CD8+CD57+ T cells in acquired aplastic anemia. For sequencing, patients were chosen who had shown expansion of CD8+CD57+ cells by flow cytometry. Genomic DNA templated the TCR beta VDJ and CDR3 profiling. One entry per CDR3 protein results from TCRdb running MiXCR on the reads. The data contain 200,000 or so distinct CDR3 sequences, around 49% of them singletons. The sequencing input was sorted CD4+, CD8+, or CD8+CD57+ T cells (not recorded which) from PBMCs. All receptors come from a human donor with aplastic anemia.

To note about this clonotype: At one of its ends the junction is not consistent with the germline gene, which may arise from a read error. DNA for the CDR3: TGTGCCAGCAGCGTAGCTCCTACCGTCTCCTACGAGCAGTACTTC. Its protein product is CASSVAPTVSYEQYF. The rearrangement uses TRBV7-2 and TRBJ2-7; D gene unclear. Germline values: CDR1 SGHTA, CDR2 FQGNSA. The length of the CDR3 is 15 residues.

The chain has TRBV19 and TRBJ1-4; 8 positions match TRBD1. The length of the CDR3 is 14 residues. Germline assignment: CDR1 LNHDA and CDR2 SQIVND (reference sequence). V gave up 4 bases and J gave up 5 bases; unmatched junction bases: 3. In DNA form, the CDR3 reads TGTGCCAGTAGTACCAGGGGGCGGAATGAAAAACTGTTTTTT. Protein: CASSTRGRNEKLFF.

The chain is built from TRBV7-2 and TRBJ2-7, with D maybe TRBD2 (5 bases). Trimming pared 6 bases from V and 2 bases from J, leaving 11 bases between. Germline V gene sequence: CDR1 SGHTA, CDR2 FQGNSA. This CDR3 region has 13 residues. CDR3 amino acids: CASRRTLTYEQYF. The CDR3, as DNA: TGTGCCAGCAGGAGGACTCTCACCTACGAGCAGTACTTC.

The rearrangement links TRBV12-3 or TRBV12-4 to TRBJ1-6; TRBD1 matches 9 bases. The CDR3 has 14 amino acids. The V and J ends lost 4 bases and 6 bases, in that order; junction bases with no gene match: 1. The CDR3 spells CASSWDRANSPLHF. The CDR3 DNA follows: TGTGCCAGCAGTTGGGACAGGGCTAATTCACCCCTCCACTTT.

There are many counts of this clonotype. The chain recombines TRBV12-3 or TRBV12-4 with TRBJ2-1; TRBD2 is a possible D gene (6 bases). With 6 bases removed from V and 8 bases from J, the gap between germline ends came to 14 bases. The CDR3 runs 13 residues. CDR3 nucleotides: TGTGCCAGCAGCCTTCTCGGAGGGCATGAGCAGTTCTTC. This encodes CASSLLGGHEQFF.

The CDR3 nucleotides read TGTGCCAGCAAAAGTAGCGATGGCGGTACGCAGTATTTT. Translation gives CASKSSDGGTQYF. The chain links TRBV6-1 to TRBJ2-3; D may be TRBD2 (5 bases). The CDR3 consists of 13 residues. V shed 7 bases and J shed 8 bases, with 16 bases lying between them. The germline V gene has CDR1 MNHNS and CDR2 SASEGT.

The rearrangement links TRBV15 to TRBJ1-1; maybe TRBD1 (5 bases). CDR1 is LNHNV, CDR2 YYDKDF, per germline (reference sequence). V gave up 0 bases and J gave up 4 bases, with 12 bases separating them. CDR3 length: 15 amino acids. The CDR3 nucleotides read TGTGCCACCAGCAGAGATCGGTCGGGGGGCACTGAAGCTTTCTTT. This gives the protein CATSRDRSGGTEAFF.

This rearrangement joins TRBV18 to TRBJ1-2, with a tentative D call TRBD1 (5 bases). CDR3 length: 15 residues. Trimming removed 3 bases at V and 0 bases at J, with 11 bases between. Germline CDR1 and CDR2: KGHSH and LQKENI. CDR3 sequence: CASSPIRVPNYGYTF. CDR3 coding DNA: TGTGCCAGCTCACCCATCAGGGTTCCTAACTATGGCTACACCTTC. The variable domain in full, with the rest retrieved from reference TRBV18 and TRBJ1-2, is NAGVMQNPRHLVRRRGQEARLRCSPMKGHSHVYWYRQLPEEGLKFMVYLQKENIIDESGMPKERFSAEFPKEGPSILRIQQVVRGDSAAYFCASSPIRVPNYGYTFGSGTRLTVV.

This sequence joins TRBV7-9 and TRBJ1-3; unclear D gene. CDR1 is SEHNR and CDR2 is FQNEAQ in the germline V gene (reference sequence). This CDR3 region has 15 residues. Deletions cut 5 bases from V and 1 base from J, with 12 bases between. CDR3 loop: CASSGYLSSGNTIYF. As DNA, the CDR3 is TGTGCCAGCAGCGGTTATCTATCATCTGGAAACACCATATATTTT.

There are a few counts of this clonotype. The chain recombines TRBV20-1 with TRBJ1-1; D may be TRBD1 (5 bases). Germline CDR1 reads DFQATT; CDR2 reads SNEGSKA (reference sequence). V was clipped by 0 bases and J by 0 bases, with 8 bases between them. The CDR3 runs to 14 residues. As DNA, the CDR3 is TGCAGTGCTAGAGATCCAGGGTTGAACACTGAAGCTTTCTTT. It encodes CSARDPGLNTEAFF.

V is TRBV7-8 and J is TRBJ2-7; perhaps TRBD2 as D (5 bases). This CDR3 has 11 residues. Trimming shortened V by 8 bases and J by 1 base, and 6 bases separated the two germline ends. Germline V gene lookup returns CDR1 SGHVS and CDR2 FQNEAQ. The CDR3 DNA reads as TGTGCCAGCGGGGAGTCCTACGAGCAGTACTTC. It yields the protein CASGESYEQYF.

The chain has TRBV20-1 and TRBJ2-7; D is unresolved. This CDR3 has 13 residues. CDR1 and CDR2 (germline): DFQATT, SNEGSKA (reference sequence). V shed 0 bases and J shed 6 bases, with 12 bases lying between them. The CDR3 region is CSARDPSSSEQYF. The CDR3 DNA is TGCAGTGCTAGAGATCCGTCCAGCTCCGAGCAGTACTTC.

This chain connects TRBV20-1 to TRBJ1-5; D possibly corresponds to TRBD1 (5 bases). Germline loops: CDR1 DFQATT, CDR2 SNEGSKA (reference sequence). V gave up 3 bases and J gave up 1 base, with 10 bases separating them. This CDR3 spans 14 amino acids. CDR3 coding DNA: TGCAGTGCTAGTCCGGGGGGGAGCAATCAGCCCCAGCATTTT. Protein product: CSASPGGSNQPQHF.

This clonotype was counted at least ten times. The gene calls are TRBV9 and TRBJ1-2; TRBD1 matches 8 bases. CDR1 and CDR2 from the germline V gene are SGDLS and YYNGEE. The trim removed 0 bases at V and 8 bases at J, leaving 9 bases unmatched. The CDR3 totals 15 residues. The CDR3 DNA reads TGTGCCAGCAGCGTAGAAATTGGGACAGGTAAAGGCTACACCTTC. Its protein product is CASSVEIGTGKGYTF.

V gene TRBV7-2 combines with J gene TRBJ1-6, with TRBD1 as a possible D gene (5 bases). This CDR3 has 15 amino acids. Germline values: CDR1 SGHTA, CDR2 FQGNSA. Trimming pared 1 base from V and 6 bases from J, leaving 10 bases between. CDR3 region: CASSLEGLINSPLHF. The CDR3 coding sequence is TGTGCCAGCAGCTTAGAGGGACTTATTAATTCACCCCTCCACTTT.

The V and J genes are TRBV5-4 and TRBJ1-1, with D uncertain. The germline gives CDR1 SGHNT, CDR2 YYREEE (reference sequence). The CDR3 runs to 12 residues. V dropped 4 bases and J dropped 4 bases, with 8 bases sitting between them. The CDR3 loop is CASSAQFTEAFF. In DNA form, the CDR3 reads TGTGCCAGCAGCGCGCAATTCACTGAAGCTTTCTTT. Combining the CDR3 with reference TRBV5-4 and TRBJ1-1 gives the whole variable domain ETGVTQSPTHLIKTRGQQVTLRCSSQSGHNTVSWYQQALGQGPQFIFQYYREEENGRGNFPPRFSGLQFPNYSSELNVNALELDDSALYLCASSAQFTEAFFGQGTRLTVV.